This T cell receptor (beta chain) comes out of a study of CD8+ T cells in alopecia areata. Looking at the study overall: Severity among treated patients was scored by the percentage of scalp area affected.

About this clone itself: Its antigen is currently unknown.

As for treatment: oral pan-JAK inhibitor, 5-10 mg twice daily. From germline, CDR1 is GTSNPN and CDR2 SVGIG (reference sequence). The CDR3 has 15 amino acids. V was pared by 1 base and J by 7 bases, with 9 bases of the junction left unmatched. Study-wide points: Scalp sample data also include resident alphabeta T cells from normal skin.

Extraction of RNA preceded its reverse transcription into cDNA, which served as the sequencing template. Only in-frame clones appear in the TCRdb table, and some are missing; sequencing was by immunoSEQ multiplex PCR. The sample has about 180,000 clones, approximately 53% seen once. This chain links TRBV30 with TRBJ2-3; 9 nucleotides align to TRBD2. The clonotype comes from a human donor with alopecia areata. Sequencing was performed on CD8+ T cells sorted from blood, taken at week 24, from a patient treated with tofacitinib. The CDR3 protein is CAWSGLAGDVNTQYF. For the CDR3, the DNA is TGTGCCTGGAGTGGCTTAGCGGGGGATGTGAATACGCAGTATTTT.